The 18 T cell receptor beta chains below come from one sample, sequenced in a study of lymphopenia after photon versus proton radiotherapy. Clones were sequenced by immunoSEQ multiplex PCR, and TCRdb holds only the in-frame ones, with some missing. The repertoire consists of 2,000 or so clones, with around 81% occurring once and the leading ten covering 30% to 45%. The sequenced sample was peripheral blood, obtained from a patient treated with photon-based radiotherapy. Every receptor here comes from a man at least 80 years old with cholangiocarcinoma.

The J gene is TRBJ2-7, the V gene TRBV28, with 7 bases identical to TRBD2. CDR1 is MDHEN and CDR2 is SYDVKM in the germline V gene. Losses at the gene ends were 10 bases for V and 0 bases for J; bases not matched to a gene: 6. The CDR3 extends over 13 amino acids. The CDR3 DNA sequence: TGTGCCATCCTCGGGGGGAGCTCCTACGAGCAGTACTTC. The encoded protein is CAILGGSSYEQYF. The entire variable domain, with the rest obtained from reference TRBV28 and TRBJ2-7, is as follows: DVKVTQSSRYLVKRTGEKVFLECVQDMDHENMFWYRQDPGLGLRLIYFSYDVKMKEKGDIPEGYSVSREKKERFSLILESASTNQTSMYLCAILGGSSYEQYFGPGTRLTVT.

CDR3 nucleotides: TGCAGCGCACCCCCATACGCTTTCTTT. Translated: CSAPPYAFF. The chain joins TRBV29-1 to TRBJ1-1; D uncertain. Trimming cost V 7 bases and J 11 bases, with 11 bases left between them. CDR3 length: 9 amino acids. Germline assignment: CDR1 SQVTM and CDR2 ANQGSEA.

V and J are TRBV19 and TRBJ1-1; the match to TRBD1 covers 9 bases. The J segment lost 1 base and the V segment lost 3 bases, leaving 6 bases of the junction unmatched. The CDR3 has 16 amino acids. The germline CDR1 and CDR2 sequences are LNHDA and SQIVND (reference sequence). CDR3 bases: TGTGCCAGTAGTATGCACTCGGGACAGGGGAACACTGAAGCTTTCTTT. Translation gives CASSMHSGQGNTEAFF.

V is TRBV18 and J is TRBJ2-3; D might be TRBD2 (5 bases). The CDR3 has 15 amino acids. Germline V gene sequence: CDR1 KGHSH, CDR2 LQKENI. The V end lost 2 bases, the J end lost 1 base, and 10 bases lay between the germline ends. The CDR3 reads CASSPTGSRTDTQYF. The CDR3 region has the DNA TGTGCCAGCTCACCAACGGGGTCCCGCACAGATACGCAGTATTTT.

The chain employs TRBV18 and TRBJ1-1; 7 bases line up with TRBD1. CDR3 length: 14 residues. Germline CDR1 and CDR2: KGHSH and LQKENI. J gave up 1 base and V 5 bases, and 4 bases lay outside the gene matches. In nucleotides, the CDR3 is TGTGCCAGCTCATCAGGACAGGCGAACACTGAAGCTTTCTTT. As protein: CASSSGQANTEAFF.

This clone was seen just once. This chain's CDR3 is CASSIGGQITDTQYF. The CDR3 DNA follows: TGTGCCAGTAGTATAGGGGGACAAATCACAGATACGCAGTATTTT. The chain carries TRBV19 and TRBJ2-3; D possibly corresponds to TRBD1 (6 bases). Between the trimmed V and J ends, which lost 1 base and 2 bases, there was a span of 10 bases. The germline CDR1 and CDR2 sequences are LNHDA and SQIVND (reference sequence). This CDR3 comprises 15 residues.

The chain recombines TRBV27 with TRBJ2-1; D is undetermined. The V gene's germline CDR1 is MNHEY and CDR2 SMNVEV (reference sequence). V lost 6 bases and J lost 0, with 15 bases in between. The CDR3 is 16 residues long. As DNA, the CDR3 is TGTGCCAGCAGACCTCCCGGACGAGGCTCCTACAATGAGCAGTTCTTC. Its protein is CASRPPGRGSYNEQFF.

V usage is TRBV12-5 and J usage is TRBJ1-1, with D possibly matching TRBD1 (5 bases). The germline V gene encodes CDR1 LGHNT and CDR2 FRNRAP. Trimming removed 1 base at V and 5 bases at J, with 14 bases between. The CDR3 consists of 15 residues. DNA of the CDR3: TGTGCTAGTGGTTTGGGGGCGCAGGGACGGACTGAAGCTTTCTTT. Its protein is CASGLGAQGRTEAFF. Supplemented by reference TRBV12-5 and TRBJ1-1, the full variable domain reads DARVTQTPRHKVTEMGQEVTMRCQPILGHNTVFWYRQTMMQGLELLAYFRNRAPLDDSGMPKDRFSAEMPDATLATLKIQPSEPRDSAVYFCASGLGAQGRTEAFFGQGTRLTVV.

This clone has just one count. The chain combines TRBV10-3 with TRBJ1-2; D is uncertain. Per germline, CDR1 ENHRY and CDR2 SYGVKD. Trimming cost V 2 bases and J 13 bases, with 14 bases left between them. The CDR3 is made up of 12 amino acids. The CDR3 spells CAISEDPSPCTF. The CDR3 nucleotides are TGTGCCATCAGTGAGGATCCCTCCCCGTGCACCTTC.

V usage is TRBV11-3 and J usage is TRBJ2-1, with a tentative D call TRBD2 (6 bases). The CDR3 runs 15 residues. V lost 2 bases and J lost 0, with 8 bases in between. The germline gives CDR1 SGHNT, CDR2 YENEEA. This CDR3 reads CASSLPGSSYNEQFF. Here the CDR3 DNA reads TGTGCCAGCAGCTTACCCGGGAGCTCCTACAATGAGCAGTTCTTC.

V and J are TRBV4-2 and TRBJ1-2, with 10 bases lining up with TRBD1. Germline V gene data show CDR1 as LGHNA and CDR2 as YNFKEQ. V lost 5 bases and J lost 2; bases outside the gene matches: 5. This CDR3 is 15 amino acids long. CDR3 nucleotide sequence: TGTGCCAGCAGCTGGAGGGGACAGGGGAACTATGGCTACACCTTC. As protein: CASSWRGQGNYGYTF.

The V and J genes are TRBV29-1 and TRBJ2-7; a weak D match, TRBD1 (6 bases). This CDR3 has 14 amino acids. The V end was cut by 3 bases, the J end by 0 bases, with 12 bases between. Germline assignment: CDR1 SQVTM and CDR2 ANQGSEA. As DNA, the CDR3 is TGCAGCGTTGAGGTCACAGGGTTCTCCTACGAGCAGTACTTC. Translated, it gives CSVEVTGFSYEQYF.

This clone appeared once. The chain links TRBV11-3 to TRBJ2-1, with TRBD1 matching over 9 bases. CDR3 length: 14 residues. In germline, CDR1 is SGHNT, CDR2 YENEEA. The ends lost 5 bases at V and 12 bases at J; junction bases unmatched: 11. The CDR3 loop reads CASSLSGQGGGQFF. The CDR3 DNA is TGTGCCAGCAGCCTCTCGGGACAGGGAGGTGGGCAGTTCTTC. Based on the CDR3 plus reference TRBV11-3 and TRBJ2-1, the full variable domain is EAGVVQSPRYKIIEKKQPVAFWCNPISGHNTLYWYLQNLGQGPELLIRYENEEAVDDSQLPKDRFSAERLKGVDSTLKIQPAELGDSAVYLCASSLSGQGGGQFFGPGTRLTVL.

The J gene is TRBJ1-6, the V gene TRBV27, with a tentative D call TRBD1 (5 bases). The CDR3 has 15 amino acids. The V gene lost 3 bases and the J gene lost 8 bases, with 14 bases spanning the gap. Germline assignment: CDR1 MNHEY and CDR2 SMNVEV (reference sequence). CDR3 bases: TGTGCCAGCAGTTTTTGGGGCGTGGGGCATTCACCCCTCCACTTT. This translates into CASSFWGVGHSPLHF.

V is TRBV11-2 and J is TRBJ2-2; no reliable D call. Germline CDR1 is SGHAT and CDR2 is FQNNGV. This CDR3 contains 15 residues. V was clipped by 1 base and J by 1 base, with 7 bases between them. CDR3 coding DNA: TGTGCCAGCAGCTTAGCTCGACAGAACACCGGGGAGCTGTTTTTT. This translates into CASSLARQNTGELFF.

The rearrangement uses TRBV5-1 and TRBJ2-3; 12 bases fit TRBD2. V dropped 4 bases and J dropped 4; count of bases not matched to a gene: 7. Germline CDR1 reads SGHRS; CDR2 reads YFSETQ. This CDR3 is built from 16 residues. This CDR3 reads CASSTLAGGQADTQYF. In DNA form, the CDR3 reads TGCGCCAGCAGCACCCTAGCGGGGGGGCAAGCAGATACGCAGTATTTT.

The chain links TRBV25-1 to TRBJ2-7, with D perhaps TRBD1 (6 bases). This CDR3 spans 13 amino acids. In germline, CDR1 is MGHDK, CDR2 SYGVNS. Trimming removed 8 bases at V and 0 bases at J, with 11 bases between. The CDR3 loop is CASQDRSSYEQYF. The DNA of the CDR3 is TGTGCCAGCCAAGACAGGTCCTCCTACGAGCAGTACTTC.

V is TRBV7-2 and J is TRBJ2-3; 12 positions agree with TRBD2. This CDR3 is built from 16 residues. Germline loops: CDR1 SGHTA, CDR2 FQGNSA. J was trimmed by 2 bases and V by 5 bases; bases with no gene match: 5. CDR3 loop: CASSRGLAGPTDTQYF. CDR3 bases: TGTGCCAGCAGCCGTGGACTAGCGGGGCCCACAGATACGCAGTATTTT.